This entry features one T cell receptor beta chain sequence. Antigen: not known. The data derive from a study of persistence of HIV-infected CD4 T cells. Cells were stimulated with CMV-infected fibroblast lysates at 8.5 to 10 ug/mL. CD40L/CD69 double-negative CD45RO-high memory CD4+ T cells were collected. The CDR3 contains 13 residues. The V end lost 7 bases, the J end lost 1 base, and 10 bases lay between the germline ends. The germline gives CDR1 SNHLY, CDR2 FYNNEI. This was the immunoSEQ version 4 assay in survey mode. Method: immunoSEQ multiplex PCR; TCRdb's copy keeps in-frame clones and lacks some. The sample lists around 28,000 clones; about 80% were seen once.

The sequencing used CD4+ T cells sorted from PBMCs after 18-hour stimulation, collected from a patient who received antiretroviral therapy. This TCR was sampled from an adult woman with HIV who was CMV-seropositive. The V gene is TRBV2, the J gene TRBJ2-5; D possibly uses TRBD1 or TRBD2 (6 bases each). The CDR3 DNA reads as TGTGCCAGCACCCGGGGGCTCCAAGAGACCCAGTACTTC. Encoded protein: CASTRGLQETQYF.